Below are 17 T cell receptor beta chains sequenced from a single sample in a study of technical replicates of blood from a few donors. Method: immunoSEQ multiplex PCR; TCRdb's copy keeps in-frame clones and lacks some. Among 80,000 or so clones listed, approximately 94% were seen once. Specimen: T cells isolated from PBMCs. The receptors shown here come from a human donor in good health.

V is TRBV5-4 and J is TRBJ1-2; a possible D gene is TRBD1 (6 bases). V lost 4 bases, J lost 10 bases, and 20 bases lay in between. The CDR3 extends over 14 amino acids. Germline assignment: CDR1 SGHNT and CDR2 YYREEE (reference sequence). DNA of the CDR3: TGTGCCAGCAGCCCAGCAAAACAGACAGGACTCTACACCTTC. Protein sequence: CASSPAKQTGLYTF. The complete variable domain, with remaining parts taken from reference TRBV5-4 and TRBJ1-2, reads ETGVTQSPTHLIKTRGQQVTLRCSSQSGHNTVSWYQQALGQGPQFIFQYYREEENGRGNFPPRFSGLQFPNYSSELNVNALELDDSALYLCASSPAKQTGLYTFGSGTRLTVV.

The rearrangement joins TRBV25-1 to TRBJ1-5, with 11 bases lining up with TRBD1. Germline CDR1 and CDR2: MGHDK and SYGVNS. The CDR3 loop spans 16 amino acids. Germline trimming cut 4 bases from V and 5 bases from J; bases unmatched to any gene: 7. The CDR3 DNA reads TGTGCCAGCAGTGCATCCCCGGGACAGGGGGATCAGCCCCAGCATTTT. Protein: CASSASPGQGDQPQHF.

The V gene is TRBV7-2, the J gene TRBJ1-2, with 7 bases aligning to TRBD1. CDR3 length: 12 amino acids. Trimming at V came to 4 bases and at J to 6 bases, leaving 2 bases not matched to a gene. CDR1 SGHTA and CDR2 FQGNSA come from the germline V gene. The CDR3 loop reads CASSWDRNGYTF. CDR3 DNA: TGTGCCAGCAGCTGGGACAGAAATGGCTACACCTTC. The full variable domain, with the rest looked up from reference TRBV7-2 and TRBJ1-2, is GAGVSQSPSNKVTEKGKDVELRCDPISGHTALYWYRQSLGQGLEFLIYFQGNSAPDKSGLPSDRFSAERTGGSVSTLTIQRTQQEDSAVYLCASSWDRNGYTFGSGTRLTVV.

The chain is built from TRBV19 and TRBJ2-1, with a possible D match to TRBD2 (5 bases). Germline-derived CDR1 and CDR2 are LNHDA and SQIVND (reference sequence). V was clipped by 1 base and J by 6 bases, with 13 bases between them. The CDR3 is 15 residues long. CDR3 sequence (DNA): TGTGCCAGTAGTATAGTGACTACCTTTACCAATGAGCAGTTCTTC. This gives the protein CASSIVTTFTNEQFF.

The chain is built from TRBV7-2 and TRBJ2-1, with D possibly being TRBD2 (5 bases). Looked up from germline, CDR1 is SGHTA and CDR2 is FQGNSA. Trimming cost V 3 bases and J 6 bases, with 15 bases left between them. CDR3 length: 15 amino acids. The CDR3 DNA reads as TGTGCCAGCAGCTTGACACTAGTTGGAGGCAATGAGCAGTTCTTC. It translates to CASSLTLVGGNEQFF.

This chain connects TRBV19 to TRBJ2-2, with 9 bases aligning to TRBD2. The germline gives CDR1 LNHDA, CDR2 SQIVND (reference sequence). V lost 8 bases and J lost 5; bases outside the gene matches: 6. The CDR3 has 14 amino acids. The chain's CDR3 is CASRWLAGTGELFF. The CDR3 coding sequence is TGTGCCAGTCGGTGGCTAGCGGGGACCGGGGAGCTGTTTTTT.

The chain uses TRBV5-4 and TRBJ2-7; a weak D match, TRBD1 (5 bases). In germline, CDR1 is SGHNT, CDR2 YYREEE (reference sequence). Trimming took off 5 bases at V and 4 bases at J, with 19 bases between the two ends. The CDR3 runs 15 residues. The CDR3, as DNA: TGTGCCAGCAGTCGTGAGTCAGCGACAGCTTACGAGCAGTACTTC. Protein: CASSRESATAYEQYF.

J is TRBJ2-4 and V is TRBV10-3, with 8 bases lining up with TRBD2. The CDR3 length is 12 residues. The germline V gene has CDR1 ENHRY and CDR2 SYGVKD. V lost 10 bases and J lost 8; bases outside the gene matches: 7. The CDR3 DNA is TGTGCCACAGGTAGCGGGAATGACATTCAGTACTTC. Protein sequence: CATGSGNDIQYF.

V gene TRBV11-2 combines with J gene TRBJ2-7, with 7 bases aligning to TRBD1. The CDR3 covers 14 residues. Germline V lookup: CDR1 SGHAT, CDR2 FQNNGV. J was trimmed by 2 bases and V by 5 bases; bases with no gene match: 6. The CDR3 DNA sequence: TGTGCCAGCAGCCTTGAGACAGGGACCTACGAGCAGTACTTC. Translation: CASSLETGTYEQYF.

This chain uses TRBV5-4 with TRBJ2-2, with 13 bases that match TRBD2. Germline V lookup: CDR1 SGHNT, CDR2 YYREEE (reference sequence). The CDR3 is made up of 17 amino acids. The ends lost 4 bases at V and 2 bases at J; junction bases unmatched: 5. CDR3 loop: CASSRWGLAGNTGELFF. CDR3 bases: TGTGCCAGCAGCCGATGGGGACTAGCGGGAAACACCGGGGAGCTGTTTTTT.

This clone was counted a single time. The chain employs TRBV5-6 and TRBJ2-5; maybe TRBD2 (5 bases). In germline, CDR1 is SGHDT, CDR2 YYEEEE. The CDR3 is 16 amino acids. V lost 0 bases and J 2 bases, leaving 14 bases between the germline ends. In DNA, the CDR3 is TGTGCCAGCAGCTTGGGGCCACGAGGGATACAAGAGACCCAGTACTTC. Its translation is CASSLGPRGIQETQYF.

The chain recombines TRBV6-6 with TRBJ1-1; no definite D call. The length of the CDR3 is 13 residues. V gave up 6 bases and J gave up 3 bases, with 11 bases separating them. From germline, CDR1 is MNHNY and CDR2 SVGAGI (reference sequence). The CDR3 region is CASSPRRDTEAFF. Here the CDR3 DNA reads TGTGCCAGCAGCCCCCGGAGGGACACTGAAGCTTTCTTT.

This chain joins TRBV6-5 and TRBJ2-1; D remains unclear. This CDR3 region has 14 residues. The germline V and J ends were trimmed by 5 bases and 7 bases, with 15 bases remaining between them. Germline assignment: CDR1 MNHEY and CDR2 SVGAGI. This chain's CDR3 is CASSPTTNLNEQFF. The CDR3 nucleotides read TGTGCCAGCAGTCCAACTACCAACCTAAATGAGCAGTTCTTC.

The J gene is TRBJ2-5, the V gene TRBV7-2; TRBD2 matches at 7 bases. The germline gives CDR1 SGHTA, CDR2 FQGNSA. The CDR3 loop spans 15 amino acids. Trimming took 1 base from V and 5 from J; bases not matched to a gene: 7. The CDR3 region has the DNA TGTGCCAGCAGCTTAGGGCCGGGAGGCGGGGAGACCCAGTACTTC. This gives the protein CASSLGPGGGETQYF. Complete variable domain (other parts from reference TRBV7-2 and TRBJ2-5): GAGVSQSPSNKVTEKGKDVELRCDPISGHTALYWYRQSLGQGLEFLIYFQGNSAPDKSGLPSDRFSAERTGGSVSTLTIQRTQQEDSAVYLCASSLGPGGGETQYFGPGTRLLVL.

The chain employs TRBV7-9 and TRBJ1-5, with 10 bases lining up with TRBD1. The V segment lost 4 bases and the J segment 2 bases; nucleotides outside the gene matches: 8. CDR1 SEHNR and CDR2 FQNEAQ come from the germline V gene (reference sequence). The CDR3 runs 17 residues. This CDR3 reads CASSSGQGSIGNQPQHF. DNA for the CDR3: TGTGCCAGCAGCTCGGGACAGGGGAGTATTGGCAATCAGCCCCAGCATTTT.

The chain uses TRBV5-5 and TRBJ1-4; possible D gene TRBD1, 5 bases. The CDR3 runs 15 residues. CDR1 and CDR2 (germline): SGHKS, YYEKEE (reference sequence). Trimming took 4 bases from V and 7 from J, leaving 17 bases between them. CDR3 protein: CASSTPAGSGEKLFF. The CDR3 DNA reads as TGTGCCAGCAGCACCCCTGCAGGGTCGGGTGAAAAACTGTTTTTT.

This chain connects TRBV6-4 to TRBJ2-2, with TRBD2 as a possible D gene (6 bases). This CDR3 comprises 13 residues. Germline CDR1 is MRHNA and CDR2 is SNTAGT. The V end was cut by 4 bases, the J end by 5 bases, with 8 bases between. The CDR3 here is CASSVGGTGELFF. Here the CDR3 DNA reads TGTGCCAGCAGTGTCGGGGGAACCGGGGAGCTGTTTTTT.